The 27 T cell receptor beta chains below were found in one sample sequenced in a study of post-analysis software for immune sequencing data. Findings of the study overall: Patients had higher frequencies than controls of roughly five TRBV segments, including TRBV5-6, TRBV5-1 and TRBV20-1.

Researchers reported that TCR beta cDNA libraries carried unique molecular identifiers. TCRdb reprocessed the PCR reads via MiXCR and lists one record per CDR3 protein. The data show a few hundred thousand distinct CDR3 sequences, more than 30% seen once. The antigens of these receptors remain unknown. Sample: blood. All receptors derive from a girl aged 2 to 9 with multiple sclerosis.

The chain links TRBV4-2 to TRBJ1-5, with no clear D. The CDR3 extends over 16 amino acids. V was clipped by 0 bases and J by 1 base, with 10 bases between them. Germline V gives CDR1 LGHNA, CDR2 YNFKEQ. CDR3 in DNA: TGTGCCAGCAGCCAAGATTCCGCCGTGAGCAATCAGCCCCAGCATTTT. Translating gives CASSQDSAVSNQPQHF.

This sequence joins TRBV7-8 and TRBJ1-2; the D gene is possibly TRBD1 (6 bases). CDR1 and CDR2 (germline): SGHVS, FQNEAQ. V lost 5 bases and J 8 bases, leaving 21 bases between the germline ends. This CDR3 comprises 15 residues. In DNA form, the CDR3 reads TGTGCCAGCAGCAACCGCAGGACAGAAGATTTGGGCTACACCTTC. Amino acids: CASSNRRTEDLGYTF.

The chain carries TRBV27 and TRBJ1-2, with 8 bases aligning to TRBD1. Germline V gene lookup returns CDR1 MNHEY and CDR2 SMNVEV (reference sequence). V lost 4 bases to trimming and J lost 4 bases; unmatched junction nucleotides: 5. This CDR3 has 14 residues. For the CDR3, the DNA is TGTGCCAGCAGTTCCCAGGGGGCTTCCTATGGCTACACCTTC. The encoded protein is CASSSQGASYGYTF.

In its sample, this clonotype was seen a few times. V is TRBV20-1 and J is TRBJ2-3; 8 bases line up with TRBD2. Germline V CDR1 and CDR2: DFQATT, SNEGSKA (reference sequence). Germline trimming cut 2 bases from V and 3 bases from J; bases unmatched to any gene: 7. The CDR3 loop spans 15 amino acids. The CDR3 here is CSARRAGAGTDTQYF. CDR3 in DNA: TGCAGTGCTAGACGAGCGGGGGCGGGAACAGATACGCAGTATTTT.

This rearrangement joins TRBV7-2 to TRBJ2-5; TRBD2 matches at 9 bases. Germline assignment: CDR1 SGHTA and CDR2 FQGNSA. Trimming at V came to 2 bases and at J to 4 bases, leaving 2 bases not matched to a gene. The CDR3 has 14 residues. The CDR3 coding sequence is TGTGCCAGCAGCTTACTAGCGGGATTAGAGACCCAGTACTTC. Residues: CASSLLAGLETQYF.

Here the CDR3 reads CASRGGVGNTEAFF. The CDR3 nucleotides read TGTGCCAGCCGTGGGGGAGTAGGAAACACTGAAGCTTTCTTT. This sequence joins TRBV9 and TRBJ1-1; tentatively, D is TRBD1 (5 bases). Trimming removed 7 bases from V and 2 bases from J, with 15 bases in between. In germline, CDR1 is SGDLS, CDR2 YYNGEE. CDR3 size: 14 residues. The full variable domain, completed using reference TRBV9 and TRBJ1-1, is DSGVTQTPKHLITATGQRVTLRCSPRSGDLSVYWYQQSLDQGLQFLIQYYNGEERAKGNILERFSAQQFPDLHSELNLSSLELGDSALYFCASRGGVGNTEAFFGQGTRLTVV.

The J gene is TRBJ2-7, the V gene TRBV6-6; TRBD1 aligns across 7 bases. The V gene's germline CDR1 is MNHNY and CDR2 SVGAGI (reference sequence). The CDR3 is 15 amino acids. The junction had 13 bases not matched to a gene; V was cut back by 6 bases and J by 5 bases. DNA of the CDR3: TGTGCCAGCAGGGCCCCGGGACAGAGGGGCGACGAGCAGTACTTC. Encoded protein: CASRAPGQRGDEQYF.

The chain employs TRBV20-1 and TRBJ1-6, with no clear D. The CDR3 covers 15 residues. Trimming took 2 bases from V and 9 from J, leaving 17 bases between them. CDR1 and CDR2 (germline): DFQATT, SNEGSKA (reference sequence). The CDR3 loop reads CSARLSGRPSSPLHF. In DNA form, the CDR3 reads TGCAGTGCTAGACTTTCGGGCAGGCCCTCTTCACCCCTCCACTTT.

Only a few counts were recorded for this clonotype. The chain employs TRBV6-6 and TRBJ1-2; perhaps TRBD1 as D (5 bases). This CDR3 spans 14 amino acids. The V end lost 6 bases, the J end lost 4 bases, and 15 bases lay between the germline ends. The germline gives CDR1 MNHNY, CDR2 SVGAGI (reference sequence). CDR3 DNA: TGTGCCAGCAGCCCCAGGGAGCAAGGCTATGGCTACACCTTC. Its protein product is CASSPREQGYGYTF.

This clonotype was seen a few times. The chain uses TRBV12-3 or TRBV12-4 and TRBJ2-1, with 7 positions matching TRBD1. This CDR3 comprises 14 residues. V trimming: 4 bases; J trimming: 7 bases; junction bases outside the gene matches: 7. The CDR3 nucleotides are TGTGCCAGCAGTTCGGGATTACAGGGGAATGAGCAGTTCTTC. It specifies CASSSGLQGNEQFF.

The genes are TRBV20-1 and TRBJ1-2, with TRBD1 matching 9 bases. CDR1 and CDR2 (germline): DFQATT, SNEGSKA (reference sequence). Trimming removed 6 bases from V and 2 bases from J; junction bases left unmatched: 13. This CDR3 contains 16 residues. The CDR3, as DNA: TGCAGTGCAAACCCGACAGGGGGTAGAGTAAACTATGGCTACACCTTC. This gives the protein CSANPTGGRVNYGYTF.

This clonotype has more than one count but fewer than ten. V usage is TRBV28 and J usage is TRBJ2-7; 10 nucleotides agree with TRBD1. The CDR3 totals 14 residues. Germline CDR1 MDHEN, CDR2 SYDVKM. Trimming took 3 bases from V and 3 from J; bases not matched to a gene: 2. The CDR3 bases are TGTGCCAGCAGTTTGACAGGGGGCCGCTACGAGCAGTACTTC. Encoded protein: CASSLTGGRYEQYF. Full variable domain (rest looked up from reference TRBV28 and TRBJ2-7): DVKVTQSSRYLVKRTGEKVFLECVQDMDHENMFWYRQDPGLGLRLIYFSYDVKMKEKGDIPEGYSVSREKKERFSLILESASTNQTSMYLCASSLTGGRYEQYFGPGTRLTVT.

The J gene is TRBJ1-1, the V gene TRBV6-5; D gene unclear. The CDR3 consists of 16 residues. The germline CDR1 and CDR2 sequences are MNHEY and SVGAGI. V lost 0 bases and J 6 bases, leaving 17 bases between the germline ends. CDR3 coding DNA: TGTGCCAGCAGTTACTCCTCTCACCGTTCCTCCTCTGAAGCTTTCTTT. This sequence encodes CASSYSSHRSSSEAFF.

The J gene is TRBJ1-1, the V gene TRBV5-6; 7 positions match TRBD1. This CDR3 is 15 amino acids long. The germline V gene encodes CDR1 SGHDT and CDR2 YYEEEE. The V gene end was trimmed by 2 bases and the J gene end by 10 bases; junction bases not matched to a gene: 14. The CDR3 coding sequence is TGTGCCAGCAGCTTATACGGGACAGTAGGTGAGGGAGCTTTCTTT. Its protein product is CASSLYGTVGEGAFF.

V is TRBV20-1 and J is TRBJ2-7; maybe TRBD2 (6 bases). Per germline, CDR1 DFQATT and CDR2 SNEGSKA (reference sequence). Trimming took 4 bases from V and 0 from J, leaving 16 bases between them. This CDR3 is built from 15 residues. The CDR3 loop reads CSATKSGDLSYEQYF. CDR3 DNA sequence: TGCAGTGCTACAAAATCGGGGGACCTCTCCTACGAGCAGTACTTC.

A word on this clonotype: A junction end diverges from the germline sequence, so it may reflect a read error. The chain carries TRBV5-1 and TRBJ2-7, with TRBD2 matching over 10 bases. The end of the DNA is better explained by TRBJ2-5, so the J call may be wrong. CDR3 size: 14 residues. The germline gives CDR1 SGHRS, CDR2 YFSETQ. The CDR3 loop is CTSSPGTSAETQYF. CDR3 bases: TGCACCAGCAGCCCCGGGACTAGCGCAGAGACCCAGTACTTC.

The V gene is TRBV11-2, the J gene TRBJ2-3, with D unresolved. CDR1 and CDR2 (germline): SGHAT, FQNNGV. CDR3 length equals 16 residues. Deletions cut 1 base from V and 1 base from J, with 12 bases between. In DNA form, the CDR3 reads TGTGCCAGCAGCTTAGGGTCCGGCTCCCGCACAGATACGCAGTATTTT. It translates to CASSLGSGSRTDTQYF.

The rearrangement links TRBV4-1 to TRBJ2-7, with D tentatively TRBD2 (6 bases). TRBJ2-4 matches the DNA end more closely, so the J call is doubtful. The CDR3 has 17 residues. Germline V CDR1 and CDR2: MGHRA, YSYEKL. The CDR3 sequence is CASSYKGTPGVKNIQYF. The CDR3 DNA reads as TGCGCCAGCAGCTATAAAGGGACCCCGGGAGTCAAAAACATTCAGTACTTC.

This clonotype was picked up a small number of times. The CDR3 loop reads CASSHPLRQNIQYF. The CDR3 bases are TGCGCCAGCAGCCATCCATTACGACAAAACATTCAGTACTTC. The chain recombines TRBV4-1 with TRBJ2-4; D uncertain. The CDR3 extends over 14 amino acids. With 3 bases removed from V and 5 bases from J, the gap between germline ends came to 11 bases. Per germline, CDR1 MGHRA and CDR2 YSYEKL.

This clonotype was detected a few times. The V and J genes are TRBV12-3 or TRBV12-4 and TRBJ1-2; D uncertain. This CDR3 spans 14 amino acids. Trimming cost V 4 bases and J 1 base, with 10 bases left between them. The CDR3: CASSSGSYNYGYTF. CDR3 DNA: TGTGCCAGCAGTTCCGGGAGTTATAACTATGGCTACACCTTC.

The chain recombines TRBV7-8 with TRBJ1-2; no clear D. The CDR3 runs 13 residues. Per the germline V gene, CDR1 is SGHVS and CDR2 is FQNEAQ. The germline V and J ends were trimmed by 5 bases and 8 bases, with 15 bases remaining between them. The CDR3 nucleotides read TGTGCCAGCAGCCCCTCTGTCGTTATAGGCTACACCTTC. Its translation: CASSPSVVIGYTF.

The sample holds many counts of this clonotype. The V call is TRBV29-1, the J call TRBJ2-3, with a tentative D call TRBD2 (6 bases). Germline lookup yields CDR1 SQVTM and CDR2 ANQGSEA. The V gene lost 4 bases and the J gene lost 4 bases, with 12 bases spanning the gap. The CDR3 extends over 13 amino acids. CDR3 sequence reads: CSVVGGIADTQYF. Here the CDR3 DNA reads TGCAGCGTTGTGGGGGGAATCGCAGATACGCAGTATTTT.

The table lists this clonotype with a few counts. The gene calls are TRBV9 and TRBJ2-1; 16 bases are a match to TRBD2. The CDR3 is 17 residues long. Per the germline V gene, CDR1 is SGDLS and CDR2 is YYNGEE. J was trimmed by 15 bases and V by 0 bases; bases with no gene match: 12. The CDR3 reads CASSVVPQGLAGGSLFF. The CDR3 nucleotides are TGTGCCAGCAGCGTAGTCCCCCAGGGACTAGCGGGAGGGAGCTTGTTCTTC.

The gene calls are TRBV16 and TRBJ1-4; no clear D. The ends were cut back, 3 bases at V and 4 bases at J, with 9 bases in the middle. Germline V gene lookup returns CDR1 KGHSY and CDR2 FQNENV. The CDR3 consists of 14 residues. The CDR3 DNA is TGTGCCAGCAGCCAGCGCGTTTTTAATGAAAAACTGTTTTTT. Translating gives CASSQRVFNEKLFF.

The J gene is TRBJ2-4, the V gene TRBV28; D is ambiguous. Germline V CDR1 and CDR2: MDHEN, SYDVKM. The CDR3 is 15 amino acids. V lost 2 bases and J 0 bases, leaving 8 bases between the germline ends. CDR3 residues: CASSLTKIAKNIQYF. The CDR3 DNA reads TGTGCCAGCAGTTTAACCAAGATAGCCAAAAACATTCAGTACTTC.

This clonotype has just a few counts. The gene calls are TRBV5-1 and TRBJ1-2; D not certain. The CDR3 length is 13 residues. Germline CDR1 is SGHRS and CDR2 is YFSETQ. Trimming cost V 2 bases and J 6 bases, with 11 bases left between them. In DNA, the CDR3 is TGCGCCAGCAGCTTCGACAACCCCAATGGCTACACCTTC. This gives the protein CASSFDNPNGYTF.

Details on this clonotype: A much larger clone sits a single nucleotide away, making a read error possible. V is TRBV20-1 and J is TRBJ2-7; no clear D. V lost 5 bases and J 3 bases, leaving 14 bases between the germline ends. This CDR3 comprises 13 residues. Germline CDR1 DFQATT, CDR2 SNEGSKA (reference sequence). CDR3 DNA: TGCAGTGCTGTGGTGACCAAACTCTACGAGCAGTACTTC. This gives the protein CSAVVTKLYEQYF.